The 24 T cell receptor beta chains given below trace back to one sample, sequenced in a study of early T cells in non-severe SARS-CoV-2 infection. TCRdb used MiXCR to reprocess the 5' RACE reads, holding one entry per CDR3 protein. The sample yields some 63,000 distinct CDR3 sequences, roughly 13% seen once. Sequencing was done on a sample of whole blood. Receptors were obtained from an adult who was a healthcare worker with PCR-confirmed SARS-CoV-2 infection or an uninfected control (not recorded which).

The gene calls are TRBV11-2 and TRBJ2-5; 8 positions match TRBD1. V trimming: 3 bases; J trimming: 4 bases; junction bases outside the gene matches: 4. CDR1 is SGHAT, CDR2 FQNNGV, per germline. The CDR3 spans 14 residues. This CDR3 is CASSLSDRAETQYF. The CDR3 nucleotides are TGTGCCAGCAGCTTGTCGGACAGGGCAGAGACCCAGTACTTC.

Worth noting for this clonotype: One base away lies a much larger clone, so this may be a sequencing read error. V is TRBV12-3 or TRBV12-4 and J is TRBJ2-5; D uncertain. The CDR3 has 14 residues. Between the trimmed V and J ends, which lost 5 bases and 7 bases, there was a span of 17 bases. The CDR3 spells CASSPRTALWTQYF. CDR3 sequence (DNA): TGTGCCAGCAGTCCCAGGACCGCGCTGTGGACCCAGTACTTC.

This clonotype occurred a few times. The rearrangement links TRBV3-1 to TRBJ2-3; D uncertain. CDR1 LGHDT and CDR2 YNNKEL come from the germline V gene (reference sequence). The CDR3 runs 16 residues. Trimming removed 0 bases at V and 3 bases at J, with 13 bases between. CDR3 DNA: TGTGCCAGCAGCCAAGATCCGAGACTTAGGACAGATACGCAGTATTTT. This sequence encodes CASSQDPRLRTDTQYF.

This rearrangement joins TRBV20-1 to TRBJ2-1; no reliable D call. Germline V lookup: CDR1 DFQATT, CDR2 SNEGSKA (reference sequence). The CDR3 is 15 amino acids. V lost 3 bases and J 4 bases, leaving 16 bases between the germline ends. The CDR3 protein is CSARGRISNYNEQFF. The DNA for the CDR3 is TGCAGTGCTAGGGGTCGGATCTCTAATTACAATGAGCAGTTCTTC.

In this sample, this clonotype turned up many times. The genes are TRBV20-1 and TRBJ1-4; D is uncertain. The CDR3 spans 16 residues. Trimming pared 6 bases from V and 4 bases from J, leaving 21 bases between. Germline V gene sequence: CDR1 DFQATT, CDR2 SNEGSKA (reference sequence). Here the CDR3 DNA reads TGCAGTGCCCAGGCGGTCTCCCCTCCCGTTAATGAAAAACTGTTTTTT. Translating it yields CSAQAVSPPVNEKLFF.

This clonotype showed up just a few times. The V call is TRBV6-1, the J call TRBJ2-3, with TRBD2 identical over 12 bases. The length of the CDR3 is 20 residues. Germline CDR1 is MNHNS and CDR2 is SASEGT. The V and J ends lost 3 bases and 5 bases, in that order; junction bases with no gene match: 18. CDR3: CASSDLASSLAGGLRDTQYF. The CDR3, as DNA: TGTGCCAGCAGTGACCTCGCCTCGAGTCTAGCGGGGGGGCTCAGAGATACGCAGTATTTT.

This clonotype appeared many times. Written as DNA, the CDR3 is TGTGCCAGCTCACCACCCGGACAGATGAACACTGAAGCTTTCTTT. Amino acids: CASSPPGQMNTEAFF. This chain links TRBV18 with TRBJ1-1; possible D gene TRBD1, 6 bases. Trimming took 0 bases from V and 0 from J, leaving 8 bases between them. The CDR3 totals 15 residues. Germline CDR1 and CDR2: KGHSH and LQKENI.

This clonotype turned up a few times. The chain combines TRBV10-3 with TRBJ1-2, with D possibly matching TRBD1 (6 bases). The CDR3 runs 13 residues. Germline values: CDR1 ENHRY, CDR2 SYGVKD. V shed 7 bases and J shed 1 base, with 10 bases lying between them. CDR3: CAIMAQGNYGYTF. Here the CDR3 DNA reads TGTGCCATCATGGCACAGGGTAACTATGGCTACACCTTC.

This clonotype was recorded a few times. The rearrangement joins TRBV11-2 to TRBJ2-5; 7 bases match TRBD2. Per the germline V gene, CDR1 is SGHAT and CDR2 is FQNNGV. The CDR3 is made up of 15 amino acids. The junction had 7 bases not matched to a gene; V was cut back by 3 bases and J by 3 bases. Here the CDR3 DNA reads TGTGCCAGCAGCTTCGCCGGGACTAAAAAAGAGACCCAGTACTTC. As protein: CASSFAGTKKETQYF.

V gene TRBV6-2 or TRBV6-3 combines with J gene TRBJ1-1; TRBD1 might be the D (5 bases). The CDR3 runs 12 residues. The germline gives CDR1 MNHEY, CDR2 SVGEGT. Trimming removed 6 bases from V and 5 bases from J, with 10 bases in between. The DNA for the CDR3 is TGTGCCAGCAGCACTTGGGGGACTGAAGCTTTCTTT. Translating it yields CASSTWGTEAFF.

The CDR3 protein is CASAADTQYF. CDR3 DNA: TGTGCCAGCGCGGCAGATACGCAGTATTTT. The genes are TRBV2 and TRBJ2-3; D ambiguous. CDR1 and CDR2 from the germline V gene are SNHLY and FYNNEI. CDR3 length equals 10 residues. V lost 8 bases to trimming and J lost 4 bases, with 4 bases between them.

This clonotype was counted ten times or more. One end of the junction fails to match germline, which may point to a read error. This sequence joins TRBV7-9 and TRBJ2-6; 10 nucleotides match TRBD1. CDR1 is SEHNR, CDR2 FQNEAQ, per germline (reference sequence). The CDR3 has 20 residues. The CDR3, as DNA: TGTGCCAGCAGCCCTAAAAATCCGGGACAGGGGATCTCTGGGGCCAACGTCCTGATTTTC. This encodes CASSPKNPGQGISGANVLIF.

This clonotype occurred many times. The CDR3 sequence: CASSERPTDTQYF. The CDR3, as DNA: TGTGCCAGCAGTGAGCGGCCCACAGATACGCAGTATTTT. The chain links TRBV2 to TRBJ2-3; D gene uncertain. Looked up from germline, CDR1 is SNHLY and CDR2 is FYNNEI. V lost 3 bases and J lost 2, with 6 bases in between. The CDR3 is 13 residues long. The complete variable domain, with remaining parts taken from reference TRBV2 and TRBJ2-3, reads EPEVTQTPSHQVTQMGQEVILRCVPISNHLYFYWYRQILGQKVEFLVSFYNNEISEKSEIFDDQFSVERPDGSNFTLKIRSTKLEDSAMYFCASSERPTDTQYFGPGTRLTVL.

At least ten counts were recorded for this clonotype. In DNA form, the CDR3 reads TGTGCCAGCAGCGCCCGACTAGATGGTATGGCAGATACGCAGTATTTT. This gives the protein CASSARLDGMADTQYF. This rearrangement joins TRBV7-8 to TRBJ2-3; D perhaps matches TRBD2 (6 bases). Between the trimmed V and J ends, which lost 5 bases and 4 bases, there was a span of 19 bases. CDR3 size: 16 residues. From germline, CDR1 is SGHVS and CDR2 FQNEAQ.

The CDR3 DNA is TGTGCCAGCAGCCCCAGGGGATCCTCTGGAAACACCATATATTTT. Amino acid sequence: CASSPRGSSGNTIYF. V usage is TRBV5-4 and J usage is TRBJ1-3; tentative D call: TRBD1 (6 bases). The V and J ends lost 4 bases and 0 bases respectively, with 11 bases between them. CDR1 and CDR2 from the germline V gene are SGHNT and YYREEE (reference sequence). This CDR3 is 15 amino acids long. Full variable domain (rest looked up from reference TRBV5-4 and TRBJ1-3): ETGVTQSPTHLIKTRGQQVTLRCSSQSGHNTVSWYQQALGQGPQFIFQYYREEENGRGNFPPRFSGLQFPNYSSELNVNALELDDSALYLCASSPRGSSGNTIYFGEGSWLTVV.

This clonotype was seen more than once but under ten times. The rearrangement links TRBV6-1 to TRBJ2-7, with 9 bases lining up with TRBD2. V shed 7 bases and J 3 bases; nucleotides not matched to a gene: 10. Looked up from germline, CDR1 is MNHNS and CDR2 is SASEGT. CDR3 size: 15 residues. This chain's CDR3 is CASKKRGDSLYEQYF. In DNA form, the CDR3 reads TGTGCCAGCAAAAAGCGGGGGGATTCACTCTACGAGCAGTACTTC.

This clonotype was seen at least ten times. This chain links TRBV5-1 with TRBJ1-1, with D unresolved. This CDR3 region has 14 residues. Germline V gene lookup returns CDR1 SGHRS and CDR2 YFSETQ. Between the trimmed V and J ends, which lost 4 bases and 1 base, there was a span of 11 bases. This chain's CDR3 is CASSHPLENTEAFF. In DNA form, the CDR3 reads TGCGCCAGCAGCCACCCTCTGGAGAACACTGAAGCTTTCTTT.

The sample holds many counts of this clonotype. V gene TRBV14 combines with J gene TRBJ2-7; D may be TRBD2 (5 bases). The length of the CDR3 is 12 residues. CDR1 is SGHDN, CDR2 FVKESK, per germline. Trimming removed 4 bases at V and 3 bases at J, with 7 bases between. The CDR3 region has the DNA TGTGCCAGCAGCCCCGGGATCTACGAGCAGTACTTC. Translation gives CASSPGIYEQYF.

This clonotype came up a few times. The V gene is TRBV7-3, the J gene TRBJ1-1, with D tentatively TRBD1 (5 bases). CDR1 and CDR2 from the germline V gene are SGHTA and FQGTGA. This CDR3 region has 15 residues. The V end lost 2 bases, the J end lost 6 bases, and 16 bases lay between the germline ends. The CDR3 loop reads CASSLAGTEGSEAFF. CDR3 bases: TGTGCCAGCAGCTTAGCCGGGACGGAGGGATCTGAAGCTTTCTTT.

This clonotype was recorded many times. The chain uses TRBV18 and TRBJ1-1; D unclear. Germline V gene sequence: CDR1 KGHSH, CDR2 LQKENI. The CDR3 totals 15 residues. V shed 2 bases and J shed 1 base, with 11 bases lying between them. CDR3 in amino acids: CASSPTRTENTEAFF. Written as DNA, the CDR3 is TGTGCCAGCTCACCAACCAGGACGGAGAACACTGAAGCTTTCTTT.

Remarks on this clonotype: A much larger clone sits a single nucleotide away, making a read error possible. This chain links TRBV7-7 with TRBJ2-5; 8 bases line up with TRBD1. The length of the CDR3 is 16 residues. Germline values: CDR1 SSHAT, CDR2 FNYEAQ (reference sequence). CDR3 loop: CASSLTGQERQTTQYF. The CDR3 DNA sequence: TGTGCTAGCAGCTTGACGGGACAGGAACGACAGACAACCCAGTACTTC.

This clonotype was detected ten times or more. V usage is TRBV7-9 and J usage is TRBJ2-5, with 10 positions matching TRBD2. There are 15 residues in the CDR3. V gave up 4 bases and J gave up 2 bases; unmatched junction bases: 4. The germline V gene encodes CDR1 SEHNR and CDR2 FQNEAQ (reference sequence). The CDR3 region has the DNA TGTGCCAGCAGCTCTAGCGGGGGAATTCAAGAGACCCAGTACTTC. The encoded protein is CASSSSGGIQETQYF.

Note on this clonotype: A much larger clone differs from this one at a single base, so this may be a read error. The chain combines TRBV28 with TRBJ1-1; D is ambiguous. The germline V and J ends were trimmed by 6 bases and 0 bases, with 5 bases remaining between them. The CDR3 is 12 amino acids. CDR1 is MDHEN, CDR2 SYDVKM, per germline. CDR3 region: CASRRMNTEAFF. CDR3 nucleotides: TGTGCCAGCAGGCGCATGAACACTGAAGCTTTCTTT.

This chain links TRBV4-2 with TRBJ2-7; D is uncertain. Germline CDR1 and CDR2: LGHNA and YNFKEQ. This CDR3 is built from 14 residues. Trimming shortened V by 1 base and J by 1 base, and 8 bases separated the two germline ends. In nucleotides, the CDR3 is TGTGCCAGCAGCCAAGCGGCGGATTCCTACGAGCAGTACTTC. This translates into CASSQAADSYEQYF.